The sequence of this T cell receptor (beta chain) was determined in a study of blood T cell repertoires in COVID-19. Participants had their cohort set by participant-reported clinical history. Symptom resolution, clearance, or two negative PCRs marked the recovered donors of Cohort 3. Generated by immunoSEQ multiplex PCR, the TCRdb table keeps only in-frame clones and is missing some. The sample consists of about 300,000 clones, 85% to 90% of them appearing once. This receptor was identified in a woman under 30 who had recovered from COVID-19. Input material: PBMCs or T cells enriched from blood (not recorded which).

The CDR3 coding sequence is TGTGCCAGCAGCGTCTACAGGGGTGCCGGGGAGCTGTTTTTT. Protein sequence: CASSVYRGAGELFF. V usage is TRBV9 and J usage is TRBJ2-2, with 7 nucleotides matching TRBD1. CDR3 length equals 14 residues. Germline-derived CDR1 and CDR2 are SGDLS and YYNGEE. V lost 2 bases, J lost 6 bases, and 4 bases stayed unmatched.